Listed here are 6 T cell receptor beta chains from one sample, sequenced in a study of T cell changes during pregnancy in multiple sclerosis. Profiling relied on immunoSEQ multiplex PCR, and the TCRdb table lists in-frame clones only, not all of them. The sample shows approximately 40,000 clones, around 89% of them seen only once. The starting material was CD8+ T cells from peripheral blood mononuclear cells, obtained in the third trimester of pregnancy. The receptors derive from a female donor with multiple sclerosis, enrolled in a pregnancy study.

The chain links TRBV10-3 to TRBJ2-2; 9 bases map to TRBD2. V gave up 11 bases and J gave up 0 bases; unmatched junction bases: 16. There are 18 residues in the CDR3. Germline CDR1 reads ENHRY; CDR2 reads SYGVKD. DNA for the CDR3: TGTGCCGTCGGAGCGGGGGGCCAAATTAAAGCGAACACCGGGGAGCTGTTTTTT. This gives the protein CAVGAGGQIKANTGELFF.

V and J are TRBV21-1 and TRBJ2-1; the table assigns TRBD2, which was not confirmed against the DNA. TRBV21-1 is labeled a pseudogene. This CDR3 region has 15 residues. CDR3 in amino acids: CASSPSSGGDHEQFF. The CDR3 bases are TGTGCCAGCAGCCCCAGTAGCGGGGGGGATCATGAGCAGTTCTTC.

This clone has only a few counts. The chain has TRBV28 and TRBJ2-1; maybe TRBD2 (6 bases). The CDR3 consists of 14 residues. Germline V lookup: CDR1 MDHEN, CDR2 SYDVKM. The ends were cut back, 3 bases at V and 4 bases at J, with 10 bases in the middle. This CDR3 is CASSFSGLYNEQFF. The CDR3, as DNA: TGTGCCAGCAGTTTCTCGGGACTGTACAATGAGCAGTTCTTC.

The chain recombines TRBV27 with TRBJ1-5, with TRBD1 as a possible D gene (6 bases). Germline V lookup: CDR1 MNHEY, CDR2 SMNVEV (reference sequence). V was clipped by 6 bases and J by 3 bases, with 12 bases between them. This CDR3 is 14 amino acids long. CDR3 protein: CASRPGQNNQPQHF. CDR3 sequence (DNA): TGTGCCAGCAGACCCGGACAGAACAATCAGCCCCAGCATTTT.

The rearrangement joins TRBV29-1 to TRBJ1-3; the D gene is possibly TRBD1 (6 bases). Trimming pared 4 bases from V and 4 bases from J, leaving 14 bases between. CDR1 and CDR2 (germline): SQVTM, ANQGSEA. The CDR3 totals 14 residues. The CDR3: CSVGEGEYGNTIYF. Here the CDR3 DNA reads TGCAGCGTTGGTGAGGGGGAGTACGGAAACACCATATATTTT.

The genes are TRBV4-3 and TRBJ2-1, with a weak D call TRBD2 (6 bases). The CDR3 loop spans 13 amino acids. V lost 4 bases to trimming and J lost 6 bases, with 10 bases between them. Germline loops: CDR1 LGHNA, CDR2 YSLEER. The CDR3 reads CASSRDSGNEQFF. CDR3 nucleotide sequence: TGCGCCAGCAGCCGGGACTCGGGCAATGAGCAGTTCTTC.